This entry is about one T cell receptor (beta chain). No antigen is known for it. The sample comes from a study of PD-1 blockade in classical Hodgkin lymphoma. General study points: According to reports, newly diagnosed patients had lower baseline TCR diversity than healthy donors, and relapsed/refractory patients had lower baseline TCR diversity still.

This table comes from immunoSEQ multiplex PCR, and its TCRdb copy is limited to in-frame clones, with some not included. The repertoire holds about 19,000 clones, with approximately 80% as singletons. The time point is: cycle 4 day 1 (C4D1), after less than 7 weeks of nivolumab. All patients experienced relapse after autologous stem cell transplantation, and brentuximab vedotin exposure was variable. CDR3 length equals 16 residues. The V gene end was trimmed by 2 bases and the J gene end by 1 base; junction bases not matched to a gene: 4. Germline CDR1 reads SGHNT; CDR2 reads YENEEA. The rearrangement links TRBV11-3 to TRBJ2-2, with 7 bases that match TRBD1. The specimen was peripheral blood mononuclear cells (PBMCs), collected before the fourth cycle of nivolumab. The sequence came from a human donor with classical Hodgkin lymphoma. This CDR3 reads CASSLTRTGNTGELFF. The DNA of the CDR3 is TGTGCCAGCAGCTTAACCAGGACAGGGAACACCGGGGAGCTGTTTTTT. The whole variable domain, filled in from reference TRBV11-3 and TRBJ2-2, reads EAGVVQSPRYKIIEKKQPVAFWCNPISGHNTLYWYLQNLGQGPELLIRYENEEAVDDSQLPKDRFSAERLKGVDSTLKIQPAELGDSAVYLCASSLTRTGNTGELFFGEGSRLTVL.